These T cell receptor beta chains were read from a single sample in a study of regulatory T cells in long-lasting Graves disease. TCRdb analysed the multiplex PCR reads with MiXCR anew, one entry per CDR3 protein. Here the sample spans approximately 230,000 distinct CDR3 sequences, around 17% being singletons. This sample comprised peripheral blood mononuclear cells (PBMCs), obtained at new diagnosis, from a patient treated with antithyroid drugs. These receptors came from a female donor with Graves disease. Both conserved end residues are part of each CDR3. The order of the fields is clone size, V gene, D gene, J gene, CDR3 protein, CDR3 DNA. The D gene is left open where the match is weak. For some rows the clone size is stated as once, few or many, or as a class when expanded; others skip it.

many	TRBV3-1	NA	TRBJ2-7	CASSQERTAGYEQYF	TGTGCCAGCAGCCAAGAAAGGACAGCTGGCTACGAGCAGTACTTC
many	TRBV20-1	TRBD1	TRBJ2-7	CSASRGAGGYEQYF	TGCAGTGCTAGTAGAGGGGCAGGGGGCTACGAGCAGTACTTC
many	TRBV27	NA	TRBJ1-4	CASSLRQAFNEKLFF	TGTGCCAGCAGTTTAAGGCAGGCGTTTAATGAAAAACTGTTTTTT
many	TRBV12-3/TRBV12-4	NA	TRBJ1-1	CASSPSGARGTEAFF	TGTGCCAGCAGTCCCTCGGGGGCTCGGGGCACTGAAGCTTTCTTT
many	TRBV19	NA	TRBJ1-5	CASSIDQWIQPQHF	TGTGCCAGTAGTATCGACCAGTGGATTCAGCCCCAGCATTTT
many	TRBV7-3	NA	TRBJ2-3	CASSRASSDTQYF	TGTGCCAGCAGCCGGGCTAGCAGCGATACGCAGTATTTT
many	TRBV12-3/TRBV12-4	NA	TRBJ2-7	CASMVDSSYEQYF	TGTGCCAGCATGGTTGACAGCTCCTACGAGCAGTACTTC
NA	TRBV30	NA	TRBJ2-7	CAWSVLGTASYEQYF	TGTGCCTGGAGTGTACTTGGAACGGCCTCCTACGAGCAGTACTTC
once	TRBV24-1	TRBD2	TRBJ2-3	CATSDLSGSSDTQYF	TGTGCCACCAGTGACCTCAGCGGGAGCTCAGATACGCAGTATTTT
many	TRBV12-3/TRBV12-4	NA	TRBJ2-5	CASSFMFRQGRETQYF	TGTGCCAGCAGTTTCATGTTCCGCCAGGGGCGAGAGACCCAGTACTTC
many	TRBV5-1	NA	TRBJ1-1	CASSSRAGNTEAFF	TGCGCCAGCAGTTCGAGGGCGGGGAACACTGAAGCTTTCTTT
many	TRBV28	TRBD2	TRBJ2-1	CASSLSGSGNEQFF	TGTGCCAGCAGTTTAAGCGGGAGTGGAAATGAGCAGTTCTTC
many	TRBV19	TRBD1	TRBJ1-1	CASSTRRTGSVAAFF	TGTGCCAGTAGTACCCGGCGGACAGGGTCGGTAGCCGCTTTCTTT
many	TRBV3-1	NA	TRBJ2-7	CASSQDNGGYYEQYF	TGTGCCAGCAGCCAAGACAACGGCGGGTACTACGAGCAGTACTTC
many	TRBV10-1	NA	TRBJ2-2	CASSEVLGGLFF	TGCGCCAGCAGTGAAGTCTTAGGCGGGCTGTTTTTT
many	TRBV28	TRBD1	TRBJ1-2	CASSSWDRGLGGYTF	TGTGCCAGCAGTTCCTGGGACAGGGGGCTCGGGGGCTACACCTTC